This TCR beta chain was profiled in a study of T cell responses to AZD1222 COVID-19 vaccine. Notes on the study in general: Donors skewed white British and female; clonal diversity was possibly underestimated.

The CDR3 is 14 residues long. Per germline, CDR1 ENHRY and CDR2 SYGVKD. Method: immunoSEQ multiplex PCR; TCRdb's copy keeps in-frame clones and lacks some. The table records under 150,000 clones, 92% of them present only once. Comment on this clone: Its cognate antigen is unknown. One end of the junction is discordant with germline, which a read error may explain.

The receptor was derived from an adult who received the AZD1222 COVID-19 vaccine. V usage is TRBV10-3 and J usage is TRBJ2-2; perhaps TRBD2 as D (6 bases). This specimen consisted of peripheral blood, obtained 28 days after the second AZD1222 dose. CDR3: CAISEWEDTGELFF. The CDR3 DNA reads as TGTGCCATCAGCGAGTGGGAGGACACCGGGGAGCTGTTTTTT.